A selection of T cell receptor beta chains follows, all from one sample in a study of T cell repertoires in cytomegalovirus infection. Via MiXCR, TCRdb re-called the reads, giving one row per CDR3 protein. The table has roughly 720,000 distinct CDR3 sequences, roughly 35% seen once. Sequences were obtained from PBMCs. The receptor source for this set is a human donor in good health (CMV status not recorded). Some clones in this sample may be carry-over from other donors' samples. The CDR3 runs from the conserved cysteine through the conserved F or W. A D gene is named only where the DNA matches it firmly. Clone size is shown for a subset of rows, as once, few, many or a class of expanded clone.

J,length,size,V,D,DNA,CDR3
TRBJ2-1,16,few,TRBV7-8,TRBD2,TGTGCCAGCAGCTTAGTAGCGGGGGCCTCCTACAATGAGCAGTTCTTC,CASSLVAGASYNEQFF
TRBJ1-1,14,-,TRBV5-4,-,TGTGCCAGCAGCAAGGGATTTGAGAACACTGATGCTTTCTTT,CASSKGFENTDAFF
TRBJ2-7,15,-,TRBV11-2,-,TGTGCCAGCAGACCATGGAAGGCCCTTGCCTACGAGCAGTACTTC,CASRPWKALAYEQYF
TRBJ2-3,16,-,TRBV20-1,TRBD2,TGCAGTGCCCCCTCAAGACTAGCGGAAAAGAGGGATACGCAGTATTTT,CSAPSRLAEKRDTQYF
TRBJ2-7,14,few,TRBV20-1,TRBD2,TGCAGTGCAGGACTAGCGGGAGGGCCTAGCGAGCAGTACTTC,CSAGLAGGPSEQYF
TRBJ1-4,20,few,TRBV7-6,-,TGTGCCAGCAGCTTAATAGAGTACAGGACCAACGTTGCAACTAATGAAAAACTGTTTTTT,CASSLIEYRTNVATNEKLFF
TRBJ2-7,13,-,TRBV12-3/TRBV12-4,-,TGTGCCAGCAGATCGCTGAGGGGGAACGAGCAGTACTTC,CASRSLRGNEQYF
TRBJ1-1,13,-,TRBV18,TRBD1,TGTGCCAGCTCACCAGCCGGGACAGCTAAAGCTTTCTTT,CASSPAGTAKAFF
TRBJ1-1,15,-,TRBV27,-,TGTGCCAGCAGTTTACCAGGGGCCTACAACACTGAAGCTTTCTTT,CASSLPGAYNTEAFF
TRBJ2-4,17,-,TRBV28,-,TGTGCCAGCAGACGTCATGCAGATCCCCTAGCCAAAAACATTCAGTACTTC,CASRRHADPLAKNIQYF
TRBJ1-1,13,few,TRBV19,-,TGTGCCAGTATCTCTCCCCTGAACACTGAAGCTTTCTTT,CASISPLNTEAFF